Below, one TCR beta chain is given with its context. Its antigen is not known. Some clones are missing from TCRdb's copy, which holds only in-frame ones; the method was immunoSEQ multiplex PCR. The data show 90,000 or so clones, roughly 89% seen once. The data were obtained in a study of OX40 agonist ivuxolimab in advanced cancers. The overall study: It was permissible to have had prior anti-PD-1, anti-PD-L1 or anti-CTLA-4 therapy, and 40% had some. Notes on the study in general: Partly responding patients at 0.1-3.0 mg/kg showed some of the smallest clonal expansion.

The CDR3 is made up of 14 amino acids. Germline trimming cut 4 bases from V and 4 bases from J; bases unmatched to any gene: 4. Germline V gene sequence: CDR1 SGHRS, CDR2 YFSETQ. Autoimmune disease history or systemic immunosuppression meant exclusion. The input for sequencing was CD4+ or CD8+ T cells sorted from blood, taken in a trial of the OX40 agonist ivuxolimab. This chain links TRBV5-1 with TRBJ2-2, with 7 nucleotides matching TRBD2. The receptor was derived from an adult with an advanced solid tumor such as melanoma, head and neck, liver or kidney cancer. Here the CDR3 reads CASSRGLSTGELFF. As DNA, the CDR3 is TGCGCCAGCAGCCGGGGACTAAGCACCGGGGAGCTGTTTTTT.